A single sample gave rise to the 20 T cell receptor beta chains below, sequenced in a study of T-cell reconstitution after alpha-beta-depleted transplantation in children. A TCRbeta library incorporating unique molecular identifiers was prepared. TCRdb re-derived calls from the PCR reads in MiXCR, one entry per CDR3 protein. The sample consists of 440,000 or so distinct CDR3 sequences, 11% of them appearing once. Material: PBMCs from the stem cell graft donor, obtained from the stem cell graft. These receptors originate from a human donor who donated a stem cell graft to a child with acute myeloid leukemia.

This clonotype was counted only a few times. CDR3 bases: TGTGCCAGCAGTTTGAACTGGAACTATGGCTACACCTTC. Protein: CASSLNWNYGYTF. The chain couples TRBV12-3 or TRBV12-4 to TRBJ1-2; D gene uncertain. CDR3 length: 13 amino acids. V was cut by 3 bases and J by 2 bases, with 7 bases left in between.

This clonotype was detected only a few times. This chain uses TRBV5-1 with TRBJ2-5, with TRBD2 matching 7 bases. The V gene's germline CDR1 is SGHRS and CDR2 YFSETQ. The CDR3 sequence is 15 residues long. J lost 4 bases, V lost 0 bases, and 6 bases had no gene match. CDR3: CASSLDGGRLETQYF. The CDR3 DNA follows: TGCGCCAGCAGCTTGGATGGCGGGAGACTAGAGACCCAGTACTTC. Based on the CDR3 plus reference TRBV5-1 and TRBJ2-5, the full variable domain is KAGVTQTPRYLIKTRGQQVTLSCSPISGHRSVSWYQQTPGQGLQFLFEYFSETQRNKGNFPGRFSGRQFSNSRSEMNVSTLELGDSALYLCASSLDGGRLETQYFGPGTRLLVL.

This clonotype was picked up a small number of times. This chain joins TRBV12-3 or TRBV12-4 and TRBJ2-1, with 8 bases identical to TRBD2. Trimming removed 7 bases from V and 5 bases from J; junction bases left unmatched: 10. This CDR3 spans 15 amino acids. CDR3 DNA sequence: TGTGCCAGCATCGTTGGAGCGGGAGCTAACAATGAGCAGTTCTTC. Translated: CASIVGAGANNEQFF.

The chain links TRBV20-1 to TRBJ2-7; 8 nucleotides line up with TRBD1. This CDR3 has 11 residues. Per germline, CDR1 DFQATT and CDR2 SNEGSKA (reference sequence). J lost 5 bases, V lost 3 bases, and 0 bases had no gene match. CDR3 protein: CSARTGDEQYF. CDR3 DNA sequence: TGCAGTGCTAGGACAGGGGACGAGCAGTACTTC.

This clonotype was detected a few times. CDR3 DNA: TGCAGTTTGGGACAGTCAAACACCGGGGAGCTGTTTTTT. This codes for CSLGQSNTGELFF. The chain is built from TRBV20-1 and TRBJ2-2; TRBD1 aligns across 7 bases. The CDR3 loop spans 13 amino acids. V was pared by 8 bases and J by 2 bases, with 5 bases of the junction left unmatched. CDR1 and CDR2 (germline): DFQATT, SNEGSKA (reference sequence).

The gene calls are TRBV20-1 and TRBJ2-1; D unclear. CDR1 and CDR2 from the germline V gene are DFQATT and SNEGSKA (reference sequence). The CDR3 runs 14 residues. Trimming removed 5 bases from V and 0 bases from J, with 11 bases in between. This CDR3 is CSAGERSSYNEQFF. The CDR3, as DNA: TGCAGTGCTGGGGAACGGAGCTCCTACAATGAGCAGTTCTTC.

This clonotype was recorded many times. The chain joins TRBV20-1 to TRBJ2-7, with D tentatively TRBD1 (5 bases). Germline V CDR1 and CDR2: DFQATT, SNEGSKA (reference sequence). CDR3 size: 11 residues. Deletions cut 3 bases from V and 6 bases from J, with 9 bases between. DNA of the CDR3: TGCAGTGCTAGGCAAGGGGCCGAGCAGTACTTC. As protein: CSARQGAEQYF.

There are many counts of this clonotype. The gene calls are TRBV24-1 and TRBJ2-1, with 10 bases that match TRBD2. The CDR3 is 15 amino acids. Germline trimming cut 3 bases from V and 8 bases from J; bases unmatched to any gene: 6. The V gene's germline CDR1 is KGHDR and CDR2 SFDVKD. CDR3 loop: CATSDSGRAVDEQFF. CDR3 in DNA: TGTGCCACCAGTGATAGCGGGAGGGCCGTCGATGAGCAGTTCTTC.

The rearrangement uses TRBV9 and TRBJ2-1; D possibly corresponds to TRBD2 (6 bases). Germline V CDR1 and CDR2: SGDLS, YYNGEE. The CDR3 loop spans 12 amino acids. The germline V and J ends were trimmed by 4 bases and 13 bases, with 15 bases remaining between them. DNA for the CDR3: TGTGCCAGCAGCACTCACGCGGGGTTCCAGTTCTTC. Amino acids: CASSTHAGFQFF.

The CDR3 bases are TGTGCCAGCAGCCTCAGACCGCATTACGAGCAGTACTTC. The encoded protein is CASSLRPHYEQYF. The V and J genes are TRBV3-1 and TRBJ2-7, with no clear D. This CDR3 contains 13 residues. V was clipped by 4 bases and J by 4 bases, with 11 bases between them. The germline V gene has CDR1 LGHDT and CDR2 YNNKEL (reference sequence).

The V gene is TRBV14, the J gene TRBJ2-7; the D call may be TRBD1 or TRBD2 (5 bases each). Deletions cut 4 bases from V and 6 bases from J, with 19 bases between. Germline CDR1 reads SGHDN; CDR2 reads FVKESK. This CDR3 has 15 amino acids. CDR3 loop: CASSLHRDRAVEQYF. In DNA, the CDR3 is TGTGCCAGCAGCCTCCACCGGGACCGCGCTGTCGAGCAGTACTTC.

This clonotype was seen a handful of times. V and J are TRBV18 and TRBJ2-5, with D maybe TRBD1 (6 bases). This CDR3 spans 14 amino acids. Trimming shortened V by 0 bases and J by 3 bases, and 8 bases separated the two germline ends. From germline, CDR1 is KGHSH and CDR2 LQKENI. The CDR3 DNA is TGTGCCAGCTCACCACCGGGACAAAAAGAGACCCAGTACTTC. Translating it yields CASSPPGQKETQYF.

The chain has TRBV12-3 or TRBV12-4 and TRBJ2-2; D is perhaps TRBD2 (6 bases). The CDR3 covers 15 residues. The V end was cut by 6 bases, the J end by 3 bases, with 14 bases between. This chain's CDR3 is CASRKRDSYTGELFF. As DNA, the CDR3 is TGTGCCAGCAGAAAGAGGGACTCCTACACCGGGGAGCTGTTTTTT.

At least ten counts were recorded for this clonotype. The V call is TRBV20-1, the J call TRBJ1-2; D not resolved. CDR3 length: 11 amino acids. Germline V gene lookup returns CDR1 DFQATT and CDR2 SNEGSKA (reference sequence). Trimming removed 5 bases at V and 6 bases at J, with 10 bases between. CDR3 residues: CSARVSNGYTF. In DNA, the CDR3 is TGCAGTGCTCGGGTGTCGAATGGCTACACCTTC.

This clonotype has at least ten counts. The chain combines TRBV5-1 with TRBJ2-1; D is perhaps TRBD2 (6 bases). This CDR3 region has 14 residues. Trimming took 2 bases from V and 7 from J, leaving 13 bases between them. The V gene's germline CDR1 is SGHRS and CDR2 YFSETQ. CDR3 in amino acids: CASSFGTGTNEQFF. The CDR3, as DNA: TGCGCCAGCAGCTTTGGGACCGGGACTAATGAGCAGTTCTTC.

This clonotype occurred many times. V is TRBV7-2 and J is TRBJ2-5, with 9 bases lining up with TRBD1. The CDR3 spans 15 residues. J was trimmed by 5 bases and V by 5 bases; bases with no gene match: 9. Germline CDR1 reads SGHTA; CDR2 reads FQGNSA. The CDR3 sequence: CASSTRDRVFETQYF. In DNA, the CDR3 is TGTGCCAGCAGCACCCGGGACAGGGTATTTGAGACCCAGTACTTC. Variable domain in full (rest from reference TRBV7-2 and TRBJ2-5): GAGVSQSPSNKVTEKGKDVELRCDPISGHTALYWYRQSLGQGLEFLIYFQGNSAPDKSGLPSDRFSAERTGGSVSTLTIQRTQQEDSAVYLCASSTRDRVFETQYFGPGTRLLVL.

This clonotype was seen a few times. The chain joins TRBV6-5 to TRBJ2-3; 8 positions agree with TRBD1. Germline V lookup: CDR1 MNHEY, CDR2 SVGAGI. Trimming cost V 5 bases and J 4 bases; bases outside gene matches: 8. The length of the CDR3 is 15 residues. The CDR3 nucleotides are TGTGCCAGCAGTGCCTCGACAGGGGCGGCAGATACGCAGTATTTT. It is translated as CASSASTGAADTQYF.

This clonotype was counted many times. The V and J genes are TRBV5-1 and TRBJ2-2; unclear D gene. Germline V gene lookup returns CDR1 SGHRS and CDR2 YFSETQ. With 2 bases removed from V and 3 bases from J, the gap between germline ends came to 11 bases. The CDR3 extends over 15 amino acids. Written as DNA, the CDR3 is TGCGCCAGCAGCTTTGGAGAATGGGACACCGGGGAGCTGTTTTTT. The encoded protein is CASSFGEWDTGELFF. The full variable domain, with the rest looked up from reference TRBV5-1 and TRBJ2-2, is KAGVTQTPRYLIKTRGQQVTLSCSPISGHRSVSWYQQTPGQGLQFLFEYFSETQRNKGNFPGRFSGRQFSNSRSEMNVSTLELGDSALYLCASSFGEWDTGELFFGEGSRLTVL.

A few counts support this clonotype. The rearrangement uses TRBV7-3 and TRBJ2-1; unclear D gene. Germline V gene lookup returns CDR1 SGHTA and CDR2 FQGTGA. V lost 3 bases and J lost 10, with 16 bases in between. This CDR3 spans 14 amino acids. CDR3 bases: TGTGCCAGCAGCTTTACCGACTCCTTGGGGGAGCAGTTCTTC. Its translation is CASSFTDSLGEQFF. The full variable domain, its missing parts supplied by reference TRBV7-3 and TRBJ2-1, is GAGVSQTPSNKVTEKGKYVELRCDPISGHTALYWYRQSLGQGPEFLIYFQGTGAADDSGLPNDRFFAVRPEGSVSTLKIQRTERGDSAVYLCASSFTDSLGEQFFGPGTRLTVL.

The table lists this clonotype with a few counts. V is TRBV6-5 and J is TRBJ2-7; TRBD1 might be the D (5 bases). The CDR3 totals 14 residues. Deletions cut 0 bases from V and 3 bases from J, with 9 bases between. Per the germline V gene, CDR1 is MNHEY and CDR2 is SVGAGI. CDR3 DNA sequence: TGTGCCAGCAGTTACTCATCAGGGTTCTACGAGCAGTACTTC. Amino acids: CASSYSSGFYEQYF.